One and the same sample provided the 13 T cell receptor beta chains below, sequenced in a study of cytomegalovirus exposure and HLA in healthy donors. PCR used 60 Vbeta primers and 13 Jbeta primers. Libraries were prepared by immunoSEQ multiplex PCR; TCRdb keeps only in-frame clonotypes and omits some of them. The sample shows approximately 170,000 clones, 75% to 85% of them seen only once. The material sequenced was PBMCs. These receptors came from a male donor in good health and CMV-seropositive.

This clone was seen a handful of times. J is TRBJ1-2 and V is TRBV2, with a possible D match to TRBD1 (6 bases). The V end was cut by 2 bases, the J end by 0 bases, with 16 bases between. The germline CDR1 and CDR2 sequences are SNHLY and FYNNEI. This CDR3 has 17 amino acids. CDR3 sequence: CASSENRAGGANYGYTF. CDR3 sequence (DNA): TGTGCCAGCAGTGAAAACAGGGCCGGTGGAGCTAACTATGGCTACACCTTC.

This clone was picked up one time. This chain uses TRBV11-3 with TRBJ1-3, with 8 bases aligning to TRBD1. The CDR3 runs 15 residues. Germline lookup yields CDR1 SGHNT and CDR2 YENEEA. V shed 6 bases and J 3 bases; nucleotides not matched to a gene: 7. CDR3 loop: CASSLGQGGGNTIYF. For the CDR3, the DNA is TGTGCCAGCAGTCTCGGACAGGGCGGTGGAAACACCATATATTTT.

There are a few counts of this clone. The chain is built from TRBV6-5 and TRBJ1-1; TRBD1 might be the D (5 bases). CDR1 and CDR2 from the germline V gene are MNHEY and SVGAGI. The V gene lost 4 bases and the J gene lost 7 bases, with 19 bases spanning the gap. The CDR3 is 15 residues long. The CDR3 is CASSSGGAPSNEAFF. CDR3 nucleotide sequence: TGTGCCAGCAGTTCCGGAGGGGCTCCATCCAATGAAGCTTTCTTT.

J is TRBJ1-2 and V is TRBV6-1, with 8 bases fitting TRBD1. The CDR3 contains 14 residues. Germline V gene data show CDR1 as MNHNS and CDR2 as SASEGT. After removal of 4 bases from V and 4 bases from J, the junction contained 5 bases not matched to a gene. The CDR3 protein is CASSGGTGFYGYTF. As DNA, the CDR3 is TGTGCCAGCAGTGGGGGGACAGGTTTCTATGGCTACACCTTC.

This clone turned up a few times. The genes are TRBV5-1 and TRBJ2-7; 9 nucleotides align to TRBD1. V gave up 3 bases and J gave up 6 bases; unmatched junction bases: 4. Germline lookup yields CDR1 SGHRS and CDR2 YFSETQ. The CDR3 runs 13 residues. CDR3 sequence: CASSSHRGPEQYF. Here the CDR3 DNA reads TGCGCCAGCAGCTCGCACAGGGGGCCCGAGCAGTACTTC.

A word on this clone: One end of the junction varies from germline; a read error may be responsible. The CDR3 coding sequence is TGTGCTAGCAGCTTAGGGACAGGGAGCCACAATGAGCAGTTCTTC. Translated: CASSLGTGSHNEQFF. V is TRBV7-7 and J is TRBJ2-1, with 9 bases identical to TRBD1. The CDR3 is made up of 15 amino acids. Germline CDR1 is SSHAT and CDR2 is FNYEAQ (reference sequence).

The chain is built from TRBV9 and TRBJ2-7; 7 bases match TRBD1. The CDR3 is 13 residues long. Per the germline V gene, CDR1 is SGDLS and CDR2 is YYNGEE. V lost 0 bases and J lost 7; bases outside the gene matches: 4. As DNA, the CDR3 is TGTGCCAGCAGCGTAGGGACAGGTGGGGAGCAGTACTTC. It specifies CASSVGTGGEQYF.

The chain couples TRBV19 to TRBJ1-1, with TRBD1 as a possible D gene (5 bases). The CDR3 has 17 residues. The V end was cut by 6 bases, the J end by 7 bases, with 27 bases between. Germline CDR1 LNHDA, CDR2 SQIVND (reference sequence). The CDR3 DNA reads as TGTGCCAGTAGCACAGGATCTAAACACCCTGACAGTGGTGAAGCTTTCTTT. Its protein is CASSTGSKHPDSGEAFF.

The chain uses TRBV30 and TRBJ2-2; 7 positions agree with TRBD1. The CDR3 totals 13 residues. Germline V gene data show CDR1 as GTSNPN and CDR2 as SVGIG (reference sequence). Trimming took 2 bases from V and 7 from J; bases not matched to a gene: 4. The CDR3 reads CAWSRQGVGELFF. CDR3 nucleotide sequence: TGTGCCTGGAGTAGACAGGGTGTCGGGGAGCTGTTTTTT.

V and J are TRBV6-5 and TRBJ1-4, with D perhaps matching TRBD1 (6 bases). CDR3 size: 16 residues. The V gene's germline CDR1 is MNHEY and CDR2 SVGAGI. Trimming removed 2 bases from V and 3 bases from J, with 13 bases in between. The CDR3 nucleotides read TGTGCCAGCAGTTACGGCAGGGGAAGAGCTAATGAAAAACTGTTTTTT. As protein: CASSYGRGRANEKLFF.

This clone was counted only a few times. V usage is TRBV4-2 and J usage is TRBJ2-5; D perhaps matches TRBD2 (6 bases). Trimming removed 4 bases from V and 2 bases from J, with 8 bases in between. The CDR3 consists of 13 residues. The V gene's germline CDR1 is LGHNA and CDR2 YNFKEQ. The CDR3 DNA sequence: TGTGCCAGCAGCCGGGGACTGCAAGAGACCCAGTACTTC. Encoded protein: CASSRGLQETQYF.

This clone was picked up a small number of times. CDR3 region: CASRSGGRGNSYEQYF. Here the CDR3 DNA reads TGTGCCAGCAGATCGGGGGGGCGGGGGAACTCCTACGAGCAGTACTTC. V usage is TRBV11-2 and J usage is TRBJ2-7; 8 positions agree with TRBD2. The germline gives CDR1 SGHAT, CDR2 FQNNGV. With V trimmed by 6 bases and J by 0 bases, 10 bases remained unmatched. The CDR3 spans 16 residues.

The sample holds one count of this clone. The chain is built from TRBV11-1 and TRBJ2-7; D call uncertain. The CDR3 sequence is 12 residues long. Germline-derived CDR1 and CDR2 are SGHAT and FQDESV (reference sequence). V lost 3 bases to trimming and J lost 3 bases, with 6 bases between them. CDR3 in DNA: TGTGCCAGCAGCTTTAGCTTCTACGAGCAGTACTTC. It yields the protein CASSFSFYEQYF. Drawing the rest from reference TRBV11-1 and TRBJ2-7, the complete variable domain is EAEVAQSPRYKITEKSQAVAFWCDPISGHATLYWYRQILGQGPELLVQFQDESVVDDSQLPKDRFSAERLKGVDSTLKIQPAELGDSAMYLCASSFSFYEQYFGPGTRLTVT.